This T cell receptor beta chain was obtained from a study of cytomegalovirus exposure and HLA in healthy donors. Study-wide results and limits: Later analysis showed most CMV-associated TCR beta chains appearing HLA-restricted. Several of the most significant clusters appeared linked to common viral pathogens, based on a later analysis. The productive fraction for most TCR beta V segments was about 87% or about 30% in an earlier analysis.

Germline CDR1 reads MNHEY; CDR2 reads SVGAGI. With 7 bases removed from V and 7 bases from J, the gap between germline ends came to 16 bases. The CDR3 spans 13 residues. For this clone: The antigen is undetermined.

The PCR ran on 60 Vbeta and 13 Jbeta primers. The data were produced by immunoSEQ multiplex PCR, yet TCRdb's version contains in-frame clones alone and is incomplete. This sample has about 170,000 clones, with around two thirds found just once. The chain recombines TRBV6-5 with TRBJ1-1, with a tentative D call TRBD1 (6 bases). The sequence came from a man aged 40-49 years in good health and CMV-seronegative. The source material was PBMCs. Written as DNA, the CDR3 is TGTGCCAGCACCGCGGGGGCAGGGAGTGAAGCTTTCTTT. This translates into CASTAGAGSEAFF.